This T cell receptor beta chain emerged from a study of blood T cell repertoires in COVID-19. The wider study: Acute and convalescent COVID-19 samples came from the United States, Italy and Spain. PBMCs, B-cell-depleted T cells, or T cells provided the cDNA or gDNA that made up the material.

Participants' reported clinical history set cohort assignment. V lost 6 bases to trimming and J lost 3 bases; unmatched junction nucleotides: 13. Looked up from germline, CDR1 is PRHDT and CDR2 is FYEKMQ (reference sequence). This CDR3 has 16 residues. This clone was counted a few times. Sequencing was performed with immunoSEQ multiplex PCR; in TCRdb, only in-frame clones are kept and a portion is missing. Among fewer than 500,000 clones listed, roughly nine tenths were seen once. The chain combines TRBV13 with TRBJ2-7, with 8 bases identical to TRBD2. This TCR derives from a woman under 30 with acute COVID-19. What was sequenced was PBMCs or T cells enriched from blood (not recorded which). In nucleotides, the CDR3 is TGTGCCAGCAGTCAAACCACGGGACTAGGACTCTACGAGCAGTACTTC. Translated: CASSQTTGLGLYEQYF.